Each of the 17 T cell receptor beta chains below was sequenced from the same sample in a study of T cells in Graves' hyperthyroidism and ophthalmopathy. The TCR beta CDR3 regions underwent amplification using RNA transcripts as the source. The study used the HTBI primer set for a first-round RT-PCR of the TCR CDR3. TCRdb re-called the multiplex PCR reads through MiXCR, storing one row per CDR3 protein. The sample has over 500,000 distinct CDR3 sequences; under 20% are singletons. The sample was blood. Receptors originate from a woman aged 18 to 35 with Graves' ophthalmopathy.

This clonotype was detected ten times or more. The J gene is TRBJ2-3, the V gene TRBV27; unclear D gene. The germline gives CDR1 MNHEY, CDR2 SMNVEV (reference sequence). The CDR3 consists of 13 residues. V lost 4 bases to trimming and J lost 3 bases, with 8 bases between them. DNA for the CDR3: TGTGCCAGCAGTTCTCGTCGGACAGATACGCAGTATTTT. This sequence encodes CASSSRRTDTQYF.

This rearrangement joins TRBV15 to TRBJ2-7, with 10 bases aligning to TRBD2. Trimming cost V 4 bases and J 4 bases; bases outside gene matches: 10. The CDR3 runs 16 residues. Germline lookup yields CDR1 LNHNV and CDR2 YYDKDF (reference sequence). The DNA for the CDR3 is TGTGCCACCAGCATACCCCCGGGGACTAGCGCATACGAGCAGTACTTC. Protein: CATSIPPGTSAYEQYF.

This clonotype was picked up a small number of times. The rearrangement joins TRBV28 to TRBJ2-1; 14 nucleotides align to TRBD2. Germline CDR1 MDHEN, CDR2 SYDVKM. CDR3 length: 17 amino acids. The V and J ends lost 5 bases and 9 bases, in that order; junction bases with no gene match: 12. As DNA, the CDR3 is TGTGCCAGCAGTCCAAGGACTAGCGGGGGGCGCCATCCTGAGCAGTTCTTC. It translates to CASSPRTSGGRHPEQFF.

This clonotype was detected ten times or more. The rearrangement uses TRBV20-1 and TRBJ1-4; D is ambiguous. Germline values: CDR1 DFQATT, CDR2 SNEGSKA (reference sequence). This CDR3 is built from 15 residues. Trimming left V 0 bases short and J 7 bases short, with 15 bases between. CDR3 coding DNA: TGCAGTGCTAGAGATCGCTGGAGGTCGGGTGAAAAACTGTTTTTT. Protein sequence: CSARDRWRSGEKLFF.

Ten or more counts support this clonotype. The chain recombines TRBV2 with TRBJ1-1, with 8 bases identical to TRBD1. The germline V gene has CDR1 SNHLY and CDR2 FYNNEI. The junction had 7 bases not matched to a gene; V was cut back by 4 bases and J by 6 bases. The CDR3 sequence is 14 residues long. CDR3 coding DNA: TGTGCCAGCAGTGCGACAGGGGCCCTCGCTGAAGCTTTCTTT. Amino acids: CASSATGALAEAFF.

A note on this clonotype: This clone may be a read error of a much larger clone one base away. This chain uses TRBV7-2 with TRBJ2-7, with D tentatively TRBD2 (6 bases). The CDR3 has 15 amino acids. CDR1 and CDR2 (germline): SGHTA, FQGNSA. V dropped 2 bases and J dropped 6 bases, with 17 bases sitting between them. The CDR3 sequence: CASSLPSATPGEQYF. CDR3 DNA sequence: TGTGCCAGCAGCTTACCTAGCGCTACCCCCGGCGAGCAGTACTTC.

There are many counts of this clonotype. This chain connects TRBV6-2 or TRBV6-3 to TRBJ2-5; D gene unclear. Germline V gene data show CDR1 as MNHEY and CDR2 as SVGEGT. The CDR3 sequence is 15 residues long. With 0 bases removed from V and 0 bases from J, the gap between germline ends came to 8 bases. The CDR3: CASSYSERDQETQYF. The CDR3, as DNA: TGTGCCAGCAGTTACTCTGAACGGGACCAAGAGACCCAGTACTTC.

This clonotype showed up many times. Just one base apart from a much larger clone, this may be a read error. V usage is TRBV30 and J usage is TRBJ1-1, with D unclear. Germline V gives CDR1 GTSNPN, CDR2 SVGIG (reference sequence). CDR3 length: 14 amino acids. V lost 5 bases and J lost 0, with 13 bases in between. The DNA for the CDR3 is TGTGCCTGGGTGACAAGGCTTATGAACACTGAAGCTTTCTTT. Protein product: CAWVTRLMNTEAFF.

The chain employs TRBV29-1 and TRBJ2-7, with D perhaps TRBD1 (5 bases). Looked up from germline, CDR1 is SQVTM and CDR2 is ANQGSEA. The ends were cut back, 6 bases at V and 3 bases at J, with 12 bases in the middle. This CDR3 region has 12 residues. CDR3 sequence reads: CSVDDSRYEQYF. The CDR3 DNA follows: TGCAGCGTGGATGACAGCCGCTACGAGCAGTACTTC.

This clonotype was recorded many times. This sequence joins TRBV13 and TRBJ2-7; D may be TRBD1 or TRBD2 (5 bases each). The CDR3 covers 16 residues. Per the germline V gene, CDR1 is PRHDT and CDR2 is FYEKMQ (reference sequence). The ends were cut back, 3 bases at V and 2 bases at J, with 17 bases in the middle. CDR3 nucleotides: TGTGCCAGCAGCTTCCGGCTGTTGGGGGAACCCTACGAGCAGTACTTC. Translation gives CASSFRLLGEPYEQYF.

This clonotype has just a few counts. V usage is TRBV19 and J usage is TRBJ2-2; the match to TRBD1 covers 7 bases. Per germline, CDR1 LNHDA and CDR2 SQIVND (reference sequence). J was trimmed by 4 bases and V by 7 bases; bases with no gene match: 12. This CDR3 spans 16 amino acids. This chain's CDR3 is CASNPPGQMTTGELFF. In DNA form, the CDR3 reads TGTGCCAGTAACCCACCGGGACAGATGACCACCGGGGAGCTGTTTTTT.

This clonotype occurred a few times. The chain recombines TRBV24-1 with TRBJ2-5; possibly TRBD1 for D (5 bases). Per germline, CDR1 KGHDR and CDR2 SFDVKD. CDR3 length equals 15 residues. V shed 2 bases and J shed 5 bases, with 14 bases lying between them. The CDR3 sequence: CATSDSTEIIETQYF. The CDR3 bases are TGTGCCACCAGTGATTCGACAGAGATCATCGAGACCCAGTACTTC.

At least ten counts were recorded for this clonotype. The chain joins TRBV5-1 to TRBJ2-1; the match to TRBD1 covers 10 bases. J was trimmed by 7 bases and V by 3 bases; bases with no gene match: 4. CDR1 and CDR2 from the germline V gene are SGHRS and YFSETQ. The CDR3 loop spans 14 amino acids. The CDR3 DNA follows: TGCGCCAGCAGCTCGACAGGGGGCAGAAATGAGCAGTTCTTC. Translating it yields CASSSTGGRNEQFF.

This clonotype was seen repeatedly, ten times or more. The chain joins TRBV28 to TRBJ1-5; a possible D gene is TRBD1 (6 bases). From germline, CDR1 is MDHEN and CDR2 SYDVKM. V was pared by 4 bases and J by 0 bases, with 13 bases between. The CDR3 runs 16 residues. This CDR3 reads CASSSLQGNSNQPQHF. The CDR3 nucleotides are TGTGCCAGCAGTTCTCTACAGGGAAATAGCAATCAGCCCCAGCATTTT. The full variable domain, its missing parts supplied by reference TRBV28 and TRBJ1-5, is DVKVTQSSRYLVKRTGEKVFLECVQDMDHENMFWYRQDPGLGLRLIYFSYDVKMKEKGDIPEGYSVSREKKERFSLILESASTNQTSMYLCASSSLQGNSNQPQHFGDGTRLSIL.

This clonotype was counted at least ten times. The chain is built from TRBV6-2 or TRBV6-3 and TRBJ2-7; 8 bases line up with TRBD2. Germline CDR1 is MNHEY and CDR2 is SVGEGT. J lost 6 bases, V lost 5 bases, and 9 bases had no gene match. The CDR3 runs 14 residues. Written as DNA, the CDR3 is TGTGCCAGCAGTCCCGAGCGGGAGATTTCCGAGCAGTACTTC. It yields the protein CASSPEREISEQYF.

This clonotype turned up a few times. The J gene is TRBJ1-1, the V gene TRBV6-1, with 7 positions matching TRBD1. The CDR3 totals 14 residues. Germline values: CDR1 MNHNS, CDR2 SASEGT. J was trimmed by 5 bases and V by 6 bases; bases with no gene match: 9. The CDR3 DNA follows: TGTGCCAGCAGGCGAACGACAGGGCCGACTGAAGCTTTCTTT. It codes for CASRRTTGPTEAFF.

There are a few counts of this clonotype. The chain uses TRBV27 and TRBJ2-5; 7 bases line up with TRBD1. The CDR3 covers 17 residues. The J segment lost 2 bases and the V segment lost 1 base, leaving 10 bases of the junction unmatched. CDR1 and CDR2 from the germline V gene are MNHEY and SMNVEV (reference sequence). The CDR3 spells CASSLLPGTDLQETQYF. DNA for the CDR3: TGTGCCAGCAGTTTATTGCCCGGGACAGATCTGCAAGAGACCCAGTACTTC.